This TCR beta chain derives from a study of blood T cell repertoires in COVID-19. For the study at large: From the United States, Italy and Spain came samples of acute and convalescent COVID-19.

The protocol was immunoSEQ multiplex PCR, while the TCRdb copy is restricted to in-frame clones and leaves out a portion. The data contain 60,000 to 65,000 clones, 80% to 90% of them seen just once; the ten biggest clones take up 8.3%. The CDR3 spans 15 residues. The V gene's germline CDR1 is KGHDR and CDR2 SFDVKD. With 7 bases removed from V and 5 bases from J, the gap between germline ends came to 17 bases. This chain uses TRBV24-1 with TRBJ2-1, with D possibly TRBD2 on 5 matching bases. The receptor was derived from a human donor with active COVID-19. The donor label of this sample is uncertain. Sequencing was performed on peripheral blood. CDR3 DNA sequence: TGTGCCACCAGCCCTAAAGGGAGCTGGAACAATGAGCAGTTCTTC. Amino acid sequence: CATSPKGSWNNEQFF.